Each of the 14 T cell receptor beta chains below was sequenced from the same sample in a study of blood T cell repertoires in COVID-19. The method was immunoSEQ multiplex PCR; TCRdb's version includes in-frame clones alone and lacks a portion of them. The table shows about 300,000 clones, with around 86% occurring only once. Source material: PBMCs or T cells enriched from blood (not recorded which). The receptors shown here come from a man younger than 45 who had recovered from COVID-19.

The genes are TRBV7-2 and TRBJ2-1; TRBD1 aligns across 11 bases. The germline gives CDR1 SGHTA, CDR2 FQGNSA. V was clipped by 5 bases and J by 8 bases; unmatched bases: 8. The CDR3 has 15 residues. The CDR3 DNA sequence: TGTGCCAGCAGCCTCCGGGACAGGGGGATCGATGAGCAGTTCTTC. Protein sequence: CASSLRDRGIDEQFF.

There are a few counts of this clone. The chain combines TRBV18 with TRBJ2-7; 7 positions match TRBD1. The length of the CDR3 is 13 residues. V lost 3 bases, J lost 3 bases, and 2 bases stayed unmatched. Germline CDR1 reads KGHSH; CDR2 reads LQKENI. The DNA for the CDR3 is TGTGCCAGCTCACCGGGACAGCTCTACGAGCAGTACTTC. Encoded protein: CASSPGQLYEQYF.

This rearrangement joins TRBV18 to TRBJ2-5, with 9 positions matching TRBD1. Trimming took 5 bases from V and 1 from J; bases not matched to a gene: 2. The germline CDR1 and CDR2 sequences are KGHSH and LQKENI. The CDR3 length is 14 residues. The CDR3: CASSGTGFQETQYF. The CDR3 DNA reads TGTGCCAGCTCAGGGACAGGGTTCCAAGAGACCCAGTACTTC.

This chain joins TRBV28 and TRBJ2-2, with a possible D match to TRBD2 (7 bases). This CDR3 is 14 amino acids long. V was trimmed by 3 bases and J by 7 bases, leaving 12 bases between them. The V gene's germline CDR1 is MDHEN and CDR2 SYDVKM. CDR3 residues: CASSLGGAVGELFF. CDR3 bases: TGTGCCAGCAGTTTGGGGGGGGCGGTCGGGGAGCTGTTTTTT.

The chain recombines TRBV5-1 with TRBJ2-3, with 8 bases fitting TRBD1. Per the germline V gene, CDR1 is SGHRS and CDR2 is YFSETQ. This CDR3 spans 16 amino acids. J lost 2 bases, V lost 4 bases, and 9 bases had no gene match. The CDR3 is CASSPPRTGTTDTQYF. The CDR3 DNA reads as TGCGCCAGCAGCCCACCCCGGACAGGGACCACAGATACGCAGTATTTT.

The V call is TRBV5-1, the J call TRBJ1-1; TRBD1 is a possible D gene (5 bases). The germline V gene has CDR1 SGHRS and CDR2 YFSETQ. CDR3 length: 15 residues. The germline V and J ends were trimmed by 0 bases and 4 bases, with 13 bases remaining between them. Here the CDR3 DNA reads TGCGCCAGCAGCTTGGCGGGGGAGGGTCGCACTGAAGCTTTCTTT. This gives the protein CASSLAGEGRTEAFF. Full variable domain (rest looked up from reference TRBV5-1 and TRBJ1-1): KAGVTQTPRYLIKTRGQQVTLSCSPISGHRSVSWYQQTPGQGLQFLFEYFSETQRNKGNFPGRFSGRQFSNSRSEMNVSTLELGDSALYLCASSLAGEGRTEAFFGQGTRLTVV.

Remarks on this clone: Germline is not matched at one junction end, which may reflect a read error. This chain uses TRBV5-1 with TRBJ2-5; D might be TRBD2 (5 bases). This CDR3 contains 11 residues. Germline CDR1 SGHRS, CDR2 YFSETQ. The CDR3 loop is CASSLGSTRNF. The CDR3 bases are TGCGCCAGCAGCTTGGGCAGTACTAGGAACTTC.

The chain is built from TRBV7-9 and TRBJ1-2; 7 bases map to TRBD1. Trimming at V came to 2 bases and at J to 6 bases, leaving 6 bases not matched to a gene. Germline CDR1 reads SEHNR; CDR2 reads FQNEAQ (reference sequence). This CDR3 spans 14 amino acids. The CDR3 sequence is CASSLTGAQNGYTF. CDR3 sequence (DNA): TGTGCCAGCAGCTTAACAGGGGCGCAGAATGGCTACACCTTC.

The gene calls are TRBV6-5 and TRBJ1-1; TRBD1 aligns across 7 bases. V dropped 6 bases and J dropped 4; count of bases not matched to a gene: 5. The length of the CDR3 is 13 residues. CDR1 MNHEY and CDR2 SVGAGI come from the germline V gene. Here the CDR3 DNA reads TGTGCCAGCAGCCGACAGGGCTCCACTGAAGCTTTCTTT. It yields the protein CASSRQGSTEAFF.

This chain connects TRBV5-5 to TRBJ2-2; 15 bases match TRBD2. The V segment lost 1 base and the J segment 6 bases; nucleotides outside the gene matches: 13. The CDR3 is 20 amino acids. Germline V CDR1 and CDR2: SGHKS, YYEKEE (reference sequence). The CDR3, as DNA: TGTGCCAGCAGCTTGAAGGGAAGGACTAGCGGGAGGGAAGATGCCGGGGAGCTGTTTTTT. This codes for CASSLKGRTSGREDAGELFF. The whole variable domain, filled in from reference TRBV5-5 and TRBJ2-2, reads DAGVTQSPTHLIKTRGQQVTLRCSPISGHKSVSWYQQVLGQGPQFIFQYYEKEERGRGNFPDRFSARQFPNYSSELNVNALLLGDSALYLCASSLKGRTSGREDAGELFFGEGSRLTVL.

This chain links TRBV6-5 with TRBJ1-2; TRBD1 is a possible D gene (6 bases). V gave up 8 bases and J gave up 3 bases, with 16 bases separating them. Germline CDR1 and CDR2: MNHEY and SVGAGI. The CDR3 loop spans 14 amino acids. This chain's CDR3 is CASSRTGGYYGYTF. The CDR3 DNA reads as TGTGCCAGCTCCAGAACGGGGGGCTACTATGGCTACACCTTC.

This chain links TRBV27 with TRBJ1-1; no definite D call. V was shortened by 7 bases and J by 2 bases, with 17 bases between the two germline ends. Germline V gene lookup returns CDR1 MNHEY and CDR2 SMNVEV (reference sequence). This CDR3 has 15 amino acids. CDR3 sequence (DNA): TGTGCCAGCACTCCCGCGGGAGTTCGCAACACTGAAGCTTTCTTT. Protein product: CASTPAGVRNTEAFF.

The chain employs TRBV5-1 and TRBJ2-5; the D gene is possibly TRBD2 (6 bases). The germline CDR1 and CDR2 sequences are SGHRS and YFSETQ. The CDR3 covers 17 residues. Trimming took 9 bases from V and 1 from J, leaving 25 bases between them. The chain's CDR3 is CATTLGGSPTFQETQYF. As DNA, the CDR3 is TGCGCCACCACCCTGGGGGGATCCCCAACGTTCCAAGAGACCCAGTACTTC.

The chain uses TRBV28 and TRBJ1-2; tentatively, D is TRBD1 (5 bases). V gave up 5 bases and J gave up 5 bases, with 18 bases separating them. The V gene's germline CDR1 is MDHEN and CDR2 SYDVKM. CDR3 length: 15 amino acids. Written as DNA, the CDR3 is TGTGCCAGCAGTCCCGGGACTACGAGGCTATATGGCTACACCTTC. Translating it yields CASSPGTTRLYGYTF.